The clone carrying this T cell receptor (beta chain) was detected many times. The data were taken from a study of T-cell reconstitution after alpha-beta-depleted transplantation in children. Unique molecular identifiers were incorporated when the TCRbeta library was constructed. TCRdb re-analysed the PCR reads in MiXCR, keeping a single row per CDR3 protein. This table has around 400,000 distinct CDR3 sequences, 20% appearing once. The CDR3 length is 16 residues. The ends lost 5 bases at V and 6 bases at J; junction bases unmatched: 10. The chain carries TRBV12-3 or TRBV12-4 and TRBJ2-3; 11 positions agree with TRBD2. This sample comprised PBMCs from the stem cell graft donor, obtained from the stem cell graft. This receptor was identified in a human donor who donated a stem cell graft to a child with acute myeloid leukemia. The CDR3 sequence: CASSRSGLAELDTQYF. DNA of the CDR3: TGTGCCAGCAGTCGATCGGGACTAGCGGAACTGGATACGCAGTATTTT.